The 19 T cell receptor beta chains below come from one sample, sequenced in a study of cytomegalovirus exposure and HLA in healthy donors. Vbeta (60) and Jbeta (13) primers were used in the PCR. The data were produced by immunoSEQ multiplex PCR, yet TCRdb's version contains in-frame clones alone and is incomplete. Of about 200,000 clones listed, approximately 86% were seen once; the top ten hold less than 0.4%. What was sequenced was PBMCs. The receptors derive from a woman aged 25 to 39 in good health and CMV-seronegative.

In DNA, the CDR3 is TGTGCCAGCAGTGGTACTAGCGGGACCACAGATACGCAGTATTTT. Translating it yields CASSGTSGTTDTQYF. The chain joins TRBV6-1 to TRBJ2-3, with TRBD2 identical over 10 bases. Germline V gives CDR1 MNHNS, CDR2 SASEGT. The V gene end was trimmed by 4 bases and the J gene end by 2 bases; junction bases not matched to a gene: 3. The CDR3 is made up of 15 amino acids.

V gene TRBV6-4 combines with J gene TRBJ1-5, with a possible D match to TRBD1 (6 bases). Trimming shortened V by 4 bases and J by 3 bases, and 13 bases separated the two germline ends. This CDR3 is built from 15 residues. Germline values: CDR1 MRHNA, CDR2 SNTAGT. CDR3 loop: CASSALDRDNQPQHF. The CDR3 DNA sequence: TGTGCCAGCAGTGCCCTGGACAGAGACAATCAGCCCCAGCATTTT.

The V call is TRBV2, the J call TRBJ2-3; no firm D call. Trimming cost V 8 bases and J 4 bases, with 7 bases left between them. Per germline, CDR1 SNHLY and CDR2 FYNNEI. CDR3 length: 11 amino acids. CDR3 DNA sequence: TGTGCCAGCGAGTTTCCAGATACGCAGTATTTT. Translated: CASEFPDTQYF.

V usage is TRBV14 and J usage is TRBJ2-7; weak D call: TRBD1 (6 bases). Trimming took off 6 bases at V and 0 bases at J, with 9 bases between the two ends. CDR1 SGHDN and CDR2 FVKESK come from the germline V gene. CDR3 length equals 13 residues. The CDR3 DNA reads as TGTGCCAGCAGTCAGGGGTCCTCCTACGAGCAGTACTTC. As protein: CASSQGSSYEQYF.

The chain couples TRBV9 to TRBJ2-7; D gene unclear. V dropped 2 bases and J dropped 2 bases, with 8 bases sitting between them. Germline V gene sequence: CDR1 SGDLS, CDR2 YYNGEE. The length of the CDR3 is 13 residues. The CDR3 coding sequence is TGTGCCAGCAGCGTTGGTTCTACCTACGAGCAGTACTTC. It translates to CASSVGSTYEQYF.

The gene calls are TRBV19 and TRBJ2-5; TRBD1 is a possible D gene (6 bases). This CDR3 region has 14 residues. From germline, CDR1 is LNHDA and CDR2 SQIVND (reference sequence). Trimming took off 3 bases at V and 4 bases at J, with 12 bases between the two ends. CDR3 region: CASSIPGVSETQYF. CDR3 DNA: TGTGCCAGTAGTATCCCAGGGGTCTCAGAGACCCAGTACTTC. The full variable domain, in which reference TRBV19 and TRBJ2-5 provide the parts outside the CDR3, is DGGITQSPKYLFRKEGQNVTLSCEQNLNHDAMYWYRQDPGQGLRLIYYSQIVNDFQKGDIAEGYSVSREKKESFPLTVTSAQKNPTAFYLCASSIPGVSETQYFGPGTRLLVL.

V gene TRBV5-4 combines with J gene TRBJ2-5, with D perhaps matching TRBD1 (6 bases). CDR1 is SGHNT and CDR2 is YYREEE in the germline V gene (reference sequence). The CDR3 sequence is 16 residues long. Trimming removed 2 bases from V and 4 bases from J, with 18 bases in between. The CDR3 DNA sequence: TGTGCCAGCAGCTTAAAATGGGGGACATTCACAGAGACCCAGTACTTC. Amino acid sequence: CASSLKWGTFTETQYF. The full variable domain, completed using reference TRBV5-4 and TRBJ2-5, is ETGVTQSPTHLIKTRGQQVTLRCSSQSGHNTVSWYQQALGQGPQFIFQYYREEENGRGNFPPRFSGLQFPNYSSELNVNALELDDSALYLCASSLKWGTFTETQYFGPGTRLLVL.

This rearrangement joins TRBV4-2 to TRBJ1-2, with a tentative D call TRBD1 (5 bases). CDR1 and CDR2 from the germline V gene are LGHNA and YNFKEQ. Trimming took off 4 bases at V and 3 bases at J, with 18 bases between the two ends. The CDR3 consists of 16 residues. CDR3 protein: CASSPGSAVSHYGYTF. In DNA form, the CDR3 reads TGTGCCAGCAGCCCAGGGTCGGCCGTGTCCCACTATGGCTACACCTTC.

V is TRBV28 and J is TRBJ1-1; 8 nucleotides agree with TRBD1. Germline V gives CDR1 MDHEN, CDR2 SYDVKM. The CDR3 runs 15 residues. With V trimmed by 7 bases and J by 4 bases, 11 bases remained unmatched. The CDR3 loop reads CASNRPGQGGTEAFF. Written as DNA, the CDR3 is TGTGCCAGCAACCGACCTGGACAGGGTGGCACTGAAGCTTTCTTT.

Comments on this clone: Other nucleotide sequences in the sample specify the same CDR3. The J gene is TRBJ2-7, the V gene TRBV15, with D perhaps TRBD1 (5 bases). Trimming took 0 bases from V and 3 from J, leaving 6 bases between them. In germline, CDR1 is LNHNV, CDR2 YYDKDF (reference sequence). CDR3 length: 13 amino acids. The CDR3 DNA follows: TGTGCCACCAGCAGAGATCAGGGCTACGAGCAGTACTTC. Its protein is CATSRDQGYEQYF.

The chain has TRBV19 and TRBJ2-1; no definite D call. V was shortened by 3 bases and J by 7 bases, with 4 bases between the two germline ends. CDR3 length: 11 amino acids. CDR1 and CDR2 (germline): LNHDA, SQIVND (reference sequence). CDR3 sequence reads: CASSILNEQFF. The CDR3 nucleotides are TGTGCCAGTAGTATTCTGAATGAGCAGTTCTTC.

The table lists this clone with a few counts. V is TRBV29-1 and J is TRBJ1-5; TRBD1 is a possible D gene (5 bases). Deletions cut 4 bases from V and 1 base from J, with 8 bases between. Germline V gene sequence: CDR1 SQVTM, CDR2 ANQGSEA. CDR3 length: 13 residues. The CDR3 loop reads CSVGAGSNQPQHF. CDR3 DNA: TGCAGCGTTGGCGCAGGGAGCAATCAGCCCCAGCATTTT.

J is TRBJ1-5 and V is TRBV7-8; no firm D call. The CDR3 consists of 16 residues. V was shortened by 2 bases and J by 0 bases, with 11 bases between the two germline ends. CDR1 and CDR2 (germline): SGHVS, FQNEAQ. The CDR3 here is CASSLRPDNSNQPQHF. In DNA form, the CDR3 reads TGTGCCAGCAGCTTAAGACCAGACAATAGCAATCAGCCCCAGCATTTT.

This clone came up once. The rearrangement uses TRBV6-5 and TRBJ2-5; the D gene is possibly TRBD2 (6 bases). This CDR3 has 15 amino acids. Germline assignment: CDR1 MNHEY and CDR2 SVGAGI. V dropped 3 bases and J dropped 5 bases, with 16 bases sitting between them. CDR3 sequence: CASSYGTHGGETQYF. For the CDR3, the DNA is TGTGCCAGCAGTTATGGTACCCATGGAGGGGAGACCCAGTACTTC.

This chain joins TRBV2 and TRBJ2-5, with D uncertain. This CDR3 is 14 amino acids long. Germline V gene lookup returns CDR1 SNHLY and CDR2 FYNNEI. V was trimmed by 4 bases and J by 0 bases, leaving 9 bases between them. CDR3 protein: CASSGHMYQETQYF. The CDR3 nucleotides are TGTGCCAGCAGTGGTCACATGTACCAAGAGACCCAGTACTTC. The entire variable domain, with the rest obtained from reference TRBV2 and TRBJ2-5, is as follows: EPEVTQTPSHQVTQMGQEVILRCVPISNHLYFYWYRQILGQKVEFLVSFYNNEISEKSEIFDDQFSVERPDGSNFTLKIRSTKLEDSAMYFCASSGHMYQETQYFGPGTRLLVL.

The chain joins TRBV6-1 to TRBJ2-1, with D possibly being TRBD2 (6 bases). The CDR3 has 16 residues. CDR1 is MNHNS, CDR2 SASEGT, per germline. Trimming pared 6 bases from V and 3 bases from J, leaving 18 bases between. CDR3 in DNA: TGTGCCAGCAGAGAAACCGGGACTGGCCTCTACAATGAGCAGTTCTTC. It yields the protein CASRETGTGLYNEQFF.

The rearrangement joins TRBV11-2 to TRBJ2-7; 8 bases agree with TRBD2. Germline lookup yields CDR1 SGHAT and CDR2 FQNNGV. With V trimmed by 3 bases and J by 5 bases, 6 bases remained unmatched. This CDR3 is 14 amino acids long. CDR3 protein: CASSFRGGTHEQYF. The CDR3 coding sequence is TGTGCCAGCAGCTTCCGGGGGGGCACCCACGAGCAGTACTTC. The full variable domain, rest sourced from reference TRBV11-2 and TRBJ2-7, is EAGVAQSPRYKIIEKRQSVAFWCNPISGHATLYWYQQILGQGPKLLIQFQNNGVVDDSQLPKDRFSAERLKGVDSTLKIQPAKLEDSAVYLCASSFRGGTHEQYFGPGTRLTVT.

About this clone: The sample contains more than one DNA sequence encoding this CDR3. The chain combines TRBV7-9 with TRBJ2-5, with D perhaps TRBD2 (6 bases). The length of the CDR3 is 12 residues. The ends were cut back, 5 bases at V and 5 bases at J, with 9 bases in the middle. Germline V gene lookup returns CDR1 SEHNR and CDR2 FQNEAQ (reference sequence). The DNA for the CDR3 is TGTGCCAGCAGCCCACGGGGGGAGACCCAGTACTTC. Translating gives CASSPRGETQYF.

The chain is built from TRBV5-1 and TRBJ2-1, with TRBD2 identical over 12 bases. V was clipped by 4 bases and J by 9 bases; unmatched bases: 8. This CDR3 has 15 residues. CDR1 is SGHRS, CDR2 YFSETQ, per germline. For the CDR3, the DNA is TGCGCCAGCAGCCTGACTAGCGGGAGTTACGGTGAGCAGTTCTTC. Amino acid sequence: CASSLTSGSYGEQFF.